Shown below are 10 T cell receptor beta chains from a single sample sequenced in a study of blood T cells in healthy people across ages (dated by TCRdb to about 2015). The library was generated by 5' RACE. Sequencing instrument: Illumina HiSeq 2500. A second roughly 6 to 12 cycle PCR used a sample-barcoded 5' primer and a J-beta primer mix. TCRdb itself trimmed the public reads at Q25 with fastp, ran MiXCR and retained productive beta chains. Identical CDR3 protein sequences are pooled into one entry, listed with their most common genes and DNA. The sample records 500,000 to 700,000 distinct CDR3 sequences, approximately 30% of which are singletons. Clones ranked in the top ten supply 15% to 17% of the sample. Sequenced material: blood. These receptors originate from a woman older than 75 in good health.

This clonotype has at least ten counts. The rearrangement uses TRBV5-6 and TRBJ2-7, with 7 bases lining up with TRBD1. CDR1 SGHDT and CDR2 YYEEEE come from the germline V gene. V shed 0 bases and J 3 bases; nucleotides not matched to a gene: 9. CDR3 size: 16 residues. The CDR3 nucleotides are TGTGCCAGCAGCTTGGCCAACGACAGGGTGATCTACGAGCAGTACTTC. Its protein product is CASSLANDRVIYEQYF.

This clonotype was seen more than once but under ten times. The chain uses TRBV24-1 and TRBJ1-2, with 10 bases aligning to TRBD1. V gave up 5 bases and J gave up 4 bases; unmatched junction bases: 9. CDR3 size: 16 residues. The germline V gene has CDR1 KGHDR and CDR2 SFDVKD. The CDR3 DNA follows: TGTGCCACCAGTGGGTCCCGGGACAGGGGTCCCTATGGCTACACCTTC. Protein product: CATSGSRDRGPYGYTF.

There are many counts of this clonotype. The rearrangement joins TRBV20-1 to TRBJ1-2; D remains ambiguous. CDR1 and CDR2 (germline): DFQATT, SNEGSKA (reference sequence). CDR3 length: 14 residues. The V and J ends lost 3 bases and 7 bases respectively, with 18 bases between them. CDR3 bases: TGCAGTGCTAGGAGAGCCACGGGCGGTCGTGGCTACACCTTC. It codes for CSARRATGGRGYTF.

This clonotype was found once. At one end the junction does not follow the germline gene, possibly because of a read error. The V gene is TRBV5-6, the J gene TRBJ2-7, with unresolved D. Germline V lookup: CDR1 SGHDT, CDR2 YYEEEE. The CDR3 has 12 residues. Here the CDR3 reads CANSLAYNEQYF. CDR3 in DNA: TGTGCCAACAGCTTGGCCTACAATGAGCAGTACTTC.

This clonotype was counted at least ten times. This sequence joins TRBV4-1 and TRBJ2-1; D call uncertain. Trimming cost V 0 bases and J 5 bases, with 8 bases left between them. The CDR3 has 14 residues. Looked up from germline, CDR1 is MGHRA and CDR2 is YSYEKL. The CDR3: CASSQESGDNEQFF. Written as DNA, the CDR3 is TGCGCCAGCAGCCAAGAGTCTGGCGACAATGAGCAGTTCTTC.

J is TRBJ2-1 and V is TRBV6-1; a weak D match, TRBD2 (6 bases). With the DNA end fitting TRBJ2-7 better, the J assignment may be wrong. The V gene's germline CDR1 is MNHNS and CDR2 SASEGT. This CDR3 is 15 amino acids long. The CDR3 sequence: CASRIRREAYNGQYF. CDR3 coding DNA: TGTGCCAGCAGGATCCGCAGGGAGGCCTACAATGGGCAGTACTTC.

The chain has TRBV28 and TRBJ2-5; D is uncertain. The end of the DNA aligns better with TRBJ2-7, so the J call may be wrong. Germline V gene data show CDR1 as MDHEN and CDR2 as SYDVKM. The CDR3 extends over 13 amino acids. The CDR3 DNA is TGTGCCAGCAGTTTAGCAGGATTTTACGAGCAGTACTTC. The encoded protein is CASSLAGFYEQYF.

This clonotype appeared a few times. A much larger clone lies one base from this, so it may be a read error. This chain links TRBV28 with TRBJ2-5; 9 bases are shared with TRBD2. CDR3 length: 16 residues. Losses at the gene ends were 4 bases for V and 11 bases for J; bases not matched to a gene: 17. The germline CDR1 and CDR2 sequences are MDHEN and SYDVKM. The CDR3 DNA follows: TGTGCCAGCAGTTCCCCCGGCCTAGCGGGGTACAATGAGCAGTACTTC. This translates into CASSSPGLAGYNEQYF.

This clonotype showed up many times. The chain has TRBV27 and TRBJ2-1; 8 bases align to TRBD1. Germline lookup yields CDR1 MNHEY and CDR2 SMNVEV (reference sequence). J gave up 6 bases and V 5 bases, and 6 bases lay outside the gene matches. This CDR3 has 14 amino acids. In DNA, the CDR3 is TGTGCCAGCAGTCCGGGACAGGTGATCAATGAGCAGTTCTTC. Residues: CASSPGQVINEQFF.

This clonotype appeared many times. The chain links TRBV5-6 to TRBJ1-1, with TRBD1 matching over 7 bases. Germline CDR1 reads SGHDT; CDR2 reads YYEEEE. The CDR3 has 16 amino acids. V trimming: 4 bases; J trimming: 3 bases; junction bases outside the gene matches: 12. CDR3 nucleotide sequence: TGTGCCAGCAGCCCACCGACCGGGACAGACGACACTGAAGCTTTCTTT. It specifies CASSPPTGTDDTEAFF. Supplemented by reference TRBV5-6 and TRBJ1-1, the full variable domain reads DAGVTQSPTHLIKTRGQQVTLRCSPKSGHDTVSWYQQALGQGPQFIFQYYEEEERQRGNFPDRFSGHQFPNYSSELNVNALLLGDSALYLCASSPPTGTDDTEAFFGQGTRLTVV.